This T cell receptor (beta chain) is drawn from a study of T cell responses to AZD1222 COVID-19 vaccine. The CDR3 runs to 13 residues. Trimming took 5 bases from V and 6 from J, leaving 13 bases between them. CDR1 SEHNR and CDR2 FQNEAQ come from the germline V gene (reference sequence). Here immunoSEQ multiplex PCR was the method, and the copy in TCRdb shows in-frame clones only, minus some. The sample shows 110,000 to 150,000 clones, approximately 91% of them seen only once. The V call is TRBV7-9, the J call TRBJ1-2, with D unresolved. The receptor comes from an adult who received the AZD1222 COVID-19 vaccine. The sequencing used peripheral blood, collected 28 days after the second AZD1222 dose. CDR3 loop: CASSPTMADGYTF. CDR3 nucleotides: TGTGCCAGCAGCCCCACGATGGCGGATGGCTACACCTTC.